Following are 4 T cell receptor beta chains from one sample sequenced in a study of control samples from healthy donors and cancer patients. Libraries were prepared by immunoSEQ multiplex PCR; TCRdb keeps only in-frame clonotypes and omits some of them. The sample includes about 82,000 clones, more than 75% seen only once; the top ten take roughly a fifth. The sample taken for sequencing was blood. Receptor source: a man between 50 and 59 years old in good health.

This chain joins TRBV9 and TRBJ2-1; no clear D. Germline assignment: CDR1 SGDLS and CDR2 YYNGEE. The CDR3 loop spans 13 amino acids. The V and J ends lost 0 bases and 4 bases respectively, with 5 bases between them. In nucleotides, the CDR3 is TGTGCCAGCAGCGTAGCACAATACAATGAGCAGTTCTTC. Residues: CASSVAQYNEQFF. Full variable domain (rest looked up from reference TRBV9 and TRBJ2-1): DSGVTQTPKHLITATGQRVTLRCSPRSGDLSVYWYQQSLDQGLQFLIQYYNGEERAKGNILERFSAQQFPDLHSELNLSSLELGDSALYFCASSVAQYNEQFFGPGTRLTVL.

The chain couples TRBV11-3 to TRBJ1-2, with 10 positions matching TRBD1. The length of the CDR3 is 17 residues. With V trimmed by 4 bases and J by 2 bases, 10 bases remained unmatched. Germline V gene lookup returns CDR1 SGHNT and CDR2 YENEEA. CDR3 DNA: TGTGCCAGCAGCTACAGGACAGGGGGGGAGCAGAACTATGGCTACACCTTC. It yields the protein CASSYRTGGEQNYGYTF.

The rearrangement uses TRBV5-4 and TRBJ2-2; the match to TRBD2 covers 9 bases. This CDR3 region has 17 residues. Trimming removed 0 bases from V and 2 bases from J; junction bases left unmatched: 5. CDR1 SGHNT and CDR2 YYREEE come from the germline V gene (reference sequence). CDR3 bases: TGTGCCAGCAGCTTGGGAGCGGGGGGCTCAAACACCGGGGAGCTGTTTTTT. It yields the protein CASSLGAGGSNTGELFF.

V and J are TRBV6-2 or TRBV6-3 and TRBJ2-7; tentative D call: TRBD1 (6 bases). Germline V CDR1 and CDR2: MNHEY, SVGEGT. The V gene lost 0 bases and the J gene lost 3 bases, with 15 bases spanning the gap. This CDR3 spans 16 amino acids. The CDR3 sequence: CASSYSMKTGYYEQYF. The CDR3, as DNA: TGTGCCAGCAGTTACTCGATGAAAACAGGGTACTACGAGCAGTACTTC.